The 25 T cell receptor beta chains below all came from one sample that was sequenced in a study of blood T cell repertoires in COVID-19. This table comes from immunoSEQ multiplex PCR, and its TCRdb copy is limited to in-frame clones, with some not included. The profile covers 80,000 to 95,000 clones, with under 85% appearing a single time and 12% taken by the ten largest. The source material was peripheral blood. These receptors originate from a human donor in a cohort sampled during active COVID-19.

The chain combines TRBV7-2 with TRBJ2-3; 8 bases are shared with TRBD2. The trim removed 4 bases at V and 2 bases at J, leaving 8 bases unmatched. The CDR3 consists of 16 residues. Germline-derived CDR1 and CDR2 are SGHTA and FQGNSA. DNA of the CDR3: TGTGCCAGCAGCTCGTCACGGGGGGGAACCACAGATACGCAGTATTTT. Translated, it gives CASSSSRGGTTDTQYF.

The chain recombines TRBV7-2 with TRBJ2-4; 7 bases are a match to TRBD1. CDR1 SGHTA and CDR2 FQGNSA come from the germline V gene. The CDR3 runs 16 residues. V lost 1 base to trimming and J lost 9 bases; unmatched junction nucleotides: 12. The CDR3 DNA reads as TGTGCCAGCAGCTTAGTAAGCAAAGGGGGCTTCGGCATTCAGTACTTC. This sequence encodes CASSLVSKGGFGIQYF. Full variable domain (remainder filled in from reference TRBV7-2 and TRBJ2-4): GAGVSQSPSNKVTEKGKDVELRCDPISGHTALYWYRQSLGQGLEFLIYFQGNSAPDKSGLPSDRFSAERTGGSVSTLTIQRTQQEDSAVYLCASSLVSKGGFGIQYFGAGTRLSVL.

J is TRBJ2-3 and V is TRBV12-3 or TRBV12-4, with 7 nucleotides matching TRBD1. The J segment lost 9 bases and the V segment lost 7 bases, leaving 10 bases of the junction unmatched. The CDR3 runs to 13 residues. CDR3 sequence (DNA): TGTGCCAGCATTCCAGAGGGGGCCGGGACGCAGTATTTT. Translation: CASIPEGAGTQYF.

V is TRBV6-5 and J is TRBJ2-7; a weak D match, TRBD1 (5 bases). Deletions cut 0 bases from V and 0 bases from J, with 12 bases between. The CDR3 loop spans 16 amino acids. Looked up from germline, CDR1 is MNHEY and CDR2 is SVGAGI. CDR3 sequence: CASSYSTRALSYEQYF. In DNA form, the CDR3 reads TGTGCCAGCAGTTACTCTACCAGGGCCCTCTCCTACGAGCAGTACTTC.

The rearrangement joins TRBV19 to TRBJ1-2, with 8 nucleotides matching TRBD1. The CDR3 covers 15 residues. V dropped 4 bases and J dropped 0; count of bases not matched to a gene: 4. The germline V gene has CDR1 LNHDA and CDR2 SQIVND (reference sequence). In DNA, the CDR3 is TGTGCCAGTAGTAAGGACAGGGCCTCTAACTATGGCTACACCTTC. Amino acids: CASSKDRASNYGYTF.

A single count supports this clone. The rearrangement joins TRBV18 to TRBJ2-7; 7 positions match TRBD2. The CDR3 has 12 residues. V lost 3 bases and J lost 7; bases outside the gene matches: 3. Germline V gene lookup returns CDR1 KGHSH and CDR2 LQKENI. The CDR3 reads CASSPDGGEQYF. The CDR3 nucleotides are TGTGCCAGCTCACCGGACGGGGGGGAGCAGTACTTC. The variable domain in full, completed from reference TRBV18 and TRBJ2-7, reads NAGVMQNPRHLVRRRGQEARLRCSPMKGHSHVYWYRQLPEEGLKFMVYLQKENIIDESGMPKERFSAEFPKEGPSILRIQQVVRGDSAAYFCASSPDGGEQYFGPGTRLTVT.

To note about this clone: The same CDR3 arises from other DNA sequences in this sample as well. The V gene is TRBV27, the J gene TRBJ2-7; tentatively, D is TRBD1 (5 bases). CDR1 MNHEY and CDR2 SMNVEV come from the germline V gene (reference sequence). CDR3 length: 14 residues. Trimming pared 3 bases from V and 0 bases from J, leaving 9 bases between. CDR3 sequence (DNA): TGTGCCAGCAGTTTGGGGCGGAACTCCTACGAGCAGTACTTC. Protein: CASSLGRNSYEQYF.

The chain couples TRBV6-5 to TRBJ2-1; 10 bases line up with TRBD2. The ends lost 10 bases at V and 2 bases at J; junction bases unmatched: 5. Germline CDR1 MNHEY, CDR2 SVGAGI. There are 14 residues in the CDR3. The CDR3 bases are TGTGCCAACCAACTAGCGGGACCCTACAATGAGCAGTTCTTC. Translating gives CANQLAGPYNEQFF.

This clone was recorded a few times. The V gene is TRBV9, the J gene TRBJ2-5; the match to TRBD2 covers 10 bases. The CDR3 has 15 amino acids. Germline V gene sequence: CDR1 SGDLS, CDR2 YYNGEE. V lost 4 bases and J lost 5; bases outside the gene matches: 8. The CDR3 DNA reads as TGTGCCAGCAGCTCCAGCGGGGGGGCCGGGGAGACCCAGTACTTC. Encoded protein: CASSSSGGAGETQYF.

In DNA form, the CDR3 reads TGTGCCATCAGCGCCGACAGGACCGGTGAGCAGTTCTTC. This codes for CAISADRTGEQFF. The chain uses TRBV10-3 and TRBJ2-1, with D perhaps TRBD1 (6 bases). The CDR3 consists of 13 residues. The V gene lost 6 bases and the J gene lost 9 bases, with 15 bases spanning the gap. Germline CDR1 ENHRY, CDR2 SYGVKD.

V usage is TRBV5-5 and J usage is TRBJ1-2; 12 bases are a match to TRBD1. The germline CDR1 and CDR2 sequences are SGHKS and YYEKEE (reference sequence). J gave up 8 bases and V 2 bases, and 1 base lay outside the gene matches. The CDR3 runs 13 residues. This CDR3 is CASSFGTGGGYTF. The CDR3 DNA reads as TGTGCCAGCAGCTTCGGGACAGGGGGCGGCTACACCTTC.

The DNA of the CDR3 is TGTGCCAGCAGCCCACGCCCGGGTGAAAAACTGTTTTTT. It translates to CASSPRPGEKLFF. This chain connects TRBV9 to TRBJ1-4; D gene unclear. Trimming removed 4 bases from V and 7 bases from J, with 11 bases in between. Germline CDR1 reads SGDLS; CDR2 reads YYNGEE. CDR3 length: 13 amino acids.

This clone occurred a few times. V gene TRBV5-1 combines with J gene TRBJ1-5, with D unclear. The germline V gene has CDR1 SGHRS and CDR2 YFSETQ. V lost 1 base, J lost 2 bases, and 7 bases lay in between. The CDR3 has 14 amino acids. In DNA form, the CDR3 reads TGCGCCAGCAGCTTGAACGGAGGCAATCAGCCCCAGCATTTT. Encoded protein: CASSLNGGNQPQHF.

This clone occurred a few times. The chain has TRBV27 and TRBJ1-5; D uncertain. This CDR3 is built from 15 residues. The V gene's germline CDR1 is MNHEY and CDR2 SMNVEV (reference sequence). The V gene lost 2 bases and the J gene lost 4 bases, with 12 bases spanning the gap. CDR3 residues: CASSLRPPTNQPQHF. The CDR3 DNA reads TGTGCCAGCAGTTTACGCCCCCCCACTAATCAGCCCCAGCATTTT.

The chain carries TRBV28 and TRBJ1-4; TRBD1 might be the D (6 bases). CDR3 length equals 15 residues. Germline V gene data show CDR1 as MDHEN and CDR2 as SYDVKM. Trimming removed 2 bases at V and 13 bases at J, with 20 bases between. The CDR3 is CASSLIPQGADGLFF. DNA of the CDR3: TGTGCCAGCAGTTTAATCCCACAGGGCGCGGACGGACTGTTTTTT.

The CDR3 here is CASSHGTGDHEQYF. DNA of the CDR3: TGTGCCAGCAGCCATGGGACAGGGGACCACGAGCAGTACTTC. This chain links TRBV14 with TRBJ2-7; 10 bases match TRBD1. CDR1 is SGHDN and CDR2 is FVKESK in the germline V gene. The CDR3 sequence is 14 residues long. V dropped 3 bases and J dropped 5; count of bases not matched to a gene: 4.

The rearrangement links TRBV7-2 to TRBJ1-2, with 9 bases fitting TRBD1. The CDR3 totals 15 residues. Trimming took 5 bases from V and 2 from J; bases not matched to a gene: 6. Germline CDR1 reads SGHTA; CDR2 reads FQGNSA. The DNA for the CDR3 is TGTGCCAGCAGCGGCGGGACAGGGAGCAACTATGGCTACACCTTC. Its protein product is CASSGGTGSNYGYTF.

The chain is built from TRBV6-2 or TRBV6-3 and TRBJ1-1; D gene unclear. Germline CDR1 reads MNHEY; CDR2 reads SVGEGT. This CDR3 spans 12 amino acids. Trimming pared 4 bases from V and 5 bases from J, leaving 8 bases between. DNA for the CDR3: TGTGCCAGCAGTTCTACCGGGACTGAAGCTTTCTTT. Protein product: CASSSTGTEAFF.

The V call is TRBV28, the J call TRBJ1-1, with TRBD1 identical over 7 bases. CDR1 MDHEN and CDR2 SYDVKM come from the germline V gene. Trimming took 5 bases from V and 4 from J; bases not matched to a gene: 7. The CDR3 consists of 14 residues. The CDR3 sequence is CASSATGFVTEAFF. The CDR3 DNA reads TGTGCCAGCAGTGCGACAGGGTTCGTCACTGAAGCTTTCTTT.

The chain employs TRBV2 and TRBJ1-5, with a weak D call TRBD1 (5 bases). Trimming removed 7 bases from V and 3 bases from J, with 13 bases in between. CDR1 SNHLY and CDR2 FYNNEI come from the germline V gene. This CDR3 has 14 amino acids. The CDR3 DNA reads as TGTGCCAGCACCGCCGGGACTCCCAATCAGCCCCAGCATTTT. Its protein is CASTAGTPNQPQHF.

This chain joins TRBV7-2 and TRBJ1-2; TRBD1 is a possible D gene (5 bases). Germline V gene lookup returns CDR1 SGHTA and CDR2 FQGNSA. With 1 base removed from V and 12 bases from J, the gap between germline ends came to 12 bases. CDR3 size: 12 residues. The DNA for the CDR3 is TGTGCCAGCAGCTTAGACGGCAGGGAGGACACCTTC. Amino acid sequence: CASSLDGREDTF. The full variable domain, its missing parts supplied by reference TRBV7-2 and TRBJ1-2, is GAGVSQSPSNKVTEKGKDVELRCDPISGHTALYWYRQSLGQGLEFLIYFQGNSAPDKSGLPSDRFSAERTGGSVSTLTIQRTQQEDSAVYLCASSLDGREDTFGSGTRLTVV.

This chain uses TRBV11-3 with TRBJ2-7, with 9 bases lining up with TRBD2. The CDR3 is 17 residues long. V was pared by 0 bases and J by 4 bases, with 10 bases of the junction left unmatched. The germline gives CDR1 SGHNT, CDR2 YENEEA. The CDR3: CASSLEIAGAHLYEQYF. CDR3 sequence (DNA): TGTGCCAGCAGCTTAGAAATAGCGGGGGCCCATTTATACGAGCAGTACTTC.

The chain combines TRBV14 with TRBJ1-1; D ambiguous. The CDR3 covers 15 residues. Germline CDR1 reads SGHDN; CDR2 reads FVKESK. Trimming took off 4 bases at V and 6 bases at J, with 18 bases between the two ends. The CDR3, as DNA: TGTGCCAGCAGCCGCGTAAACCGGTTGATCGCTGAAGCTTTCTTT. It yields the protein CASSRVNRLIAEAFF.

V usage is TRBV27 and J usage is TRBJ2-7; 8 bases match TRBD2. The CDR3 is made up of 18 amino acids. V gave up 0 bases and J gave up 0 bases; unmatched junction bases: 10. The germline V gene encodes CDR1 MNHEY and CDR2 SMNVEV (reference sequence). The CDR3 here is CASSLSGFGGGSSYEQYF. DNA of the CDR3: TGTGCCAGCAGTTTATCGGGGTTTGGCGGGGGGTCCTCCTACGAGCAGTACTTC.

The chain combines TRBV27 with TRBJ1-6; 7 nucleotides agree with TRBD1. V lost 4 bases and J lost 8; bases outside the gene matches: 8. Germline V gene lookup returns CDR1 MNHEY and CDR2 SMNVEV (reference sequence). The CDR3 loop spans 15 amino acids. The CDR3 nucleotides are TGTGCCAGCAGTTCCCCCCGGGACAGTGATTCACCCCTCCACTTT. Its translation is CASSSPRDSDSPLHF.